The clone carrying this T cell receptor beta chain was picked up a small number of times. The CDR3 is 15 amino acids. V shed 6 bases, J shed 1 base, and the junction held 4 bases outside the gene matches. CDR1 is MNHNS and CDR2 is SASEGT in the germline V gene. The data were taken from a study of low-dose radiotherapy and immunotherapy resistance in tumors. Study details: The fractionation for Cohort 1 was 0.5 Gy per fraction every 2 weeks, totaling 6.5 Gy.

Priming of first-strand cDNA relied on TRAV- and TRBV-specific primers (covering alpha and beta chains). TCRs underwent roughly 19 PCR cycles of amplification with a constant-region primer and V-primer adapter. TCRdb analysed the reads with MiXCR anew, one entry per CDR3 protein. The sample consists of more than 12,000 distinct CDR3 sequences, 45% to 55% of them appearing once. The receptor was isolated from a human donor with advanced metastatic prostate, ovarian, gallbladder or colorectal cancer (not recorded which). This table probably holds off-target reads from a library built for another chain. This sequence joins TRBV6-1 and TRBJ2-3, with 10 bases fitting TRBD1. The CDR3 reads CASRLDRGRTDTQYF. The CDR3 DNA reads TGTGCCAGCAGATTAGACAGGGGGCGCACAGATACGCAGTATTTT.